Following are 19 T cell receptor beta chains from one sample sequenced in a study of T cells in localized non-small cell lung cancer. The data were produced by immunoSEQ multiplex PCR, yet TCRdb's version contains in-frame clones alone and is incomplete. The sample holds tens of thousands of clones, around nine tenths seen once. This material consisted of peripheral blood, taken before any cancer treatment. These receptors were taken from a male donor at least 60 years old with stage I lung adenocarcinoma.

The chain has TRBV9 and TRBJ2-1; 8 positions agree with TRBD2. The CDR3 runs 15 residues. The V gene's germline CDR1 is SGDLS and CDR2 YYNGEE. V lost 0 bases to trimming and J lost 5 bases; unmatched junction nucleotides: 4. The CDR3 sequence: CASSVEAGGNNEQFF. For the CDR3, the DNA is TGTGCCAGCAGCGTAGAGGCGGGAGGTAACAATGAGCAGTTCTTC.

This sequence joins TRBV5-1 and TRBJ1-4, with D possibly being TRBD1 (6 bases). In germline, CDR1 is SGHRS, CDR2 YFSETQ. The CDR3 totals 17 residues. V lost 5 bases to trimming and J lost 0 bases, with 17 bases between them. CDR3 sequence: CASRPIGQPATNEKLFF. As DNA, the CDR3 is TGCGCCAGCAGGCCAATCGGACAGCCTGCAACTAATGAAAAACTGTTTTTT. Combining the CDR3 with reference TRBV5-1 and TRBJ1-4 gives the whole variable domain KAGVTQTPRYLIKTRGQQVTLSCSPISGHRSVSWYQQTPGQGLQFLFEYFSETQRNKGNFPGRFSGRQFSNSRSEMNVSTLELGDSALYLCASRPIGQPATNEKLFFGSGTQLSVL.

The chain joins TRBV18 to TRBJ2-2, with D unresolved. There are 13 residues in the CDR3. V shed 1 base and J shed 5 bases, with 5 bases lying between them. Germline loops: CDR1 KGHSH, CDR2 LQKENI. CDR3 sequence (DNA): TGTGCCAGCTCACCACAGGAGACCGGGGAGCTGTTTTTT. This gives the protein CASSPQETGELFF.

V and J are TRBV28 and TRBJ1-3; the D gene is possibly TRBD1 (6 bases). Germline V gives CDR1 MDHEN, CDR2 SYDVKM. V lost 3 bases to trimming and J lost 3 bases, with 15 bases between them. This CDR3 spans 16 amino acids. CDR3 bases: TGTGCCAGCAGTTTTTATGGCAGGGGCGGTGGAAACACCATATATTTT. Its protein is CASSFYGRGGGNTIYF.

The chain couples TRBV10-2 to TRBJ1-5, with 9 bases lining up with TRBD1. The germline V gene has CDR1 WSHSY and CDR2 SAAADI. Germline trimming cut 5 bases from V and 5 bases from J; bases unmatched to any gene: 10. The CDR3 runs to 16 residues. This CDR3 reads CASSLGQGRYDQPQHF. In nucleotides, the CDR3 is TGCGCCAGCAGTTTGGGACAGGGCAGGTATGATCAGCCCCAGCATTTT.

This clone was recorded once. V usage is TRBV5-1 and J usage is TRBJ1-3; D remains ambiguous. From germline, CDR1 is SGHRS and CDR2 YFSETQ. The CDR3 length is 13 residues. V lost 8 bases, J lost 4 bases, and 13 bases lay in between. CDR3: CASTSGLGNTIYF. In DNA, the CDR3 is TGCGCCAGTACCTCGGGTTTGGGAAACACCATATATTTT.

The chain recombines TRBV16 with TRBJ2-2; D is undetermined. The germline V gene has CDR1 KGHSY and CDR2 FQNENV. The germline V and J ends were trimmed by 4 bases and 4 bases, with 13 bases remaining between them. This CDR3 region has 15 residues. The DNA of the CDR3 is TGTGCCAGCAGCCGGACCCGCCCAGGCACCGGGGAGCTGTTTTTT. Translation: CASSRTRPGTGELFF.

The CDR3 DNA follows: TGTGCCAGCAGCTCAGTACAGGGGATTTATGGCTACACCTTC. Protein product: CASSSVQGIYGYTF. This chain links TRBV11-2 with TRBJ1-2; 7 nucleotides agree with TRBD1. Looked up from germline, CDR1 is SGHAT and CDR2 is FQNNGV. The CDR3 covers 14 residues. Trimming took 4 bases from V and 5 from J; bases not matched to a gene: 7.

The chain carries TRBV5-6 and TRBJ1-2; D gene uncertain. Germline V gene sequence: CDR1 SGHDT, CDR2 YYEEEE. The CDR3 sequence is 12 residues long. V shed 0 bases and J shed 7 bases, with 7 bases lying between them. Here the CDR3 reads CASSLEGFGYTF. The CDR3 DNA is TGTGCCAGCAGCTTGGAAGGGTTTGGCTACACCTTC.

The rearrangement joins TRBV10-3 to TRBJ1-3, with D perhaps matching TRBD1 (5 bases). Trimming pared 6 bases from V and 0 bases from J, leaving 12 bases between. The CDR3 consists of 15 residues. The germline V gene encodes CDR1 ENHRY and CDR2 SYGVKD. The CDR3 region has the DNA TGTGCCATCAGCACAGGTACTTTCTCTGGAAACACCATATATTTT. Encoded protein: CAISTGTFSGNTIYF.

This chain connects TRBV5-1 to TRBJ2-3; D is possibly TRBD2 (6 bases). Trimming cost V 4 bases and J 2 bases, with 20 bases left between them. CDR1 SGHRS and CDR2 YFSETQ come from the germline V gene. The CDR3 runs 17 residues. The CDR3: CASSRSPGGENTDTQYF. CDR3 coding DNA: TGCGCCAGCAGCCGGTCCCCGGGCGGGGAGAACACAGATACGCAGTATTTT.

The genes are TRBV5-1 and TRBJ1-1; D may be TRBD1 (5 bases). This CDR3 has 14 residues. Germline-derived CDR1 and CDR2 are SGHRS and YFSETQ. The ends were cut back, 0 bases at V and 4 bases at J, with 10 bases in the middle. The DNA for the CDR3 is TGCGCCAGCAGCTTGGACCAGGGAAGCACTGAAGCTTTCTTT. Amino acids: CASSLDQGSTEAFF.

In this sample, this clone turned up once. The genes are TRBV7-8 and TRBJ2-1, with D perhaps TRBD1 (6 bases). Trimming cost V 5 bases and J 12 bases, with 14 bases left between them. Germline V lookup: CDR1 SGHVS, CDR2 FQNEAQ. This CDR3 has 12 residues. The CDR3 nucleotides are TGTGCCAGCAGCCCGGACAGAACGGTGCAGTTCTTC. As protein: CASSPDRTVQFF.

CDR3 coding DNA: TGTGCCAGTAGTACCGGACAGGGGGCTATCTACGAGCAGTACTTC. It encodes CASSTGQGAIYEQYF. V is TRBV19 and J is TRBJ2-7, with 11 bases that match TRBD1. The trim removed 4 bases at V and 3 bases at J, leaving 5 bases unmatched. The CDR3 covers 15 residues. Germline CDR1 reads LNHDA; CDR2 reads SQIVND (reference sequence).

The genes are TRBV6-4 and TRBJ2-7; weak D call: TRBD2 (5 bases). This CDR3 has 14 amino acids. V lost 5 bases, J lost 0 bases, and 11 bases lay in between. Germline V gives CDR1 MRHNA, CDR2 SNTAGT. This CDR3 is CASSPDWSSYEQYF. CDR3 DNA: TGTGCCAGCAGTCCGGACTGGAGCTCCTACGAGCAGTACTTC.

This chain links TRBV27 with TRBJ1-2; D remains ambiguous. Between the trimmed V and J ends, which lost 3 bases and 5 bases, there was a span of 10 bases. CDR3 length: 13 residues. Germline-derived CDR1 and CDR2 are MNHEY and SMNVEV (reference sequence). The CDR3 loop reads CASSFSRLYGYTF. CDR3 sequence (DNA): TGTGCCAGCAGTTTTAGCAGGTTATATGGCTACACCTTC.

This sequence joins TRBV19 and TRBJ2-5; D may match TRBD1 or TRBD2 (6 bases each). Germline assignment: CDR1 LNHDA and CDR2 SQIVND (reference sequence). This CDR3 is 15 amino acids long. Trimming shortened V by 1 base and J by 3 bases, and 12 bases separated the two germline ends. Here the CDR3 reads CASSIARGREETQYF. The CDR3 bases are TGTGCCAGTAGTATAGCCCGGGGGCGGGAAGAGACCCAGTACTTC.

This clone was seen only once. The rearrangement links TRBV11-2 to TRBJ1-1, with 9 bases aligning to TRBD1. There are 15 residues in the CDR3. V shed 6 bases, J shed 1 base, and the junction held 6 bases outside the gene matches. CDR1 and CDR2 from the germline V gene are SGHAT and FQNNGV. CDR3 coding DNA: TGTGCCAGCAGTTTTACAGGGGGCCGGAACACTGAAGCTTTCTTT. It encodes CASSFTGGRNTEAFF.

This chain joins TRBV6-1 and TRBJ1-6, with 7 bases identical to TRBD1. CDR3 length: 13 amino acids. In germline, CDR1 is MNHNS, CDR2 SASEGT. The junction had 7 bases not matched to a gene; V was cut back by 6 bases and J by 11 bases. The CDR3 region has the DNA TGTGCCAGCAGAGACAGGGACGTTACACCCCTCCACTTT. This encodes CASRDRDVTPLHF.